Listed below are T cell receptor beta chains from one sample, sequenced in a study of blood T cell repertoires in COVID-19. TCRdb's copy holds only in-frame clones and misses some; the assay was immunoSEQ multiplex PCR. Of about 160,000 clones detected, 90% appear once; the ten largest clones hold 18%. Input material: peripheral blood. The receptors were sampled from a man in his 60s with active or convalescent COVID-19. Both conserved end residues are part of each CDR3. D genes are given only for firm matches. Size tells how often a clone was seen (once, few, many) or the class of an expanded clone, and some rows leave it out.

clone size | J gene | D gene | CDR3 length | V gene | CDR3 DNA | CDR3 protein
few | TRBJ1-2 | - | 13 | TRBV10-3 | TGTGCCATCAGACAGCAAGATAACTATGGCTACACCTTC | CAIRQQDNYGYTF
- | TRBJ1-2 | - | 14 | TRBV25-1 | TGTGCCAGCAGTGATCTGGCGGATAACTATGGCTACACCTTC | CASSDLADNYGYTF
- | TRBJ1-6 | - | 15 | TRBV3-1/TRBV3-2 | TGTGCCAGCAGCCAACGACAGCACTATAATTCACCCCTCCACTTT | CASSQRQHYNSPLHF
- | TRBJ2-2 | - | 13 | TRBV4-2 | TGTGCCAGCGATAGCAGCAACACCGGGGAGCTGTTTTTT | CASDSSNTGELFF
- | TRBJ2-7 | - | 15 | TRBV7-8 | TGTGCCAGCAGCCTTACTAGGACCCCCGTCTACGAGCAGTACTTC | CASSLTRTPVYEQYF
- | TRBJ2-1 | TRBD2 | 14 | TRBV5-1 | TGCGCCAGTTATAGCGGGGGCGTAAACAATGAGCAGTTCTTC | CASYSGGVNNEQFF
- | TRBJ2-7 | - | 15 | TRBV6-2/TRBV6-3 | TGTGCCAGCAGTTTCCACACATCGCAGGGCTACGAGCAGTACTTC | CASSFHTSQGYEQYF
few | TRBJ2-1 | TRBD1 | 15 | TRBV25-1 | TGTGCCAGCAGTCCGAGGACAGGGAGATGGAATGAGCAGTTCTTC | CASSPRTGRWNEQFF
- | TRBJ1-5 | TRBD1 | 12 | TRBV19 | TGTGCCAGTACCCAGGGGGTTCAGCCCCAGCATTTT | CASTQGVQPQHF
- | TRBJ1-6 | - | 13 | TRBV3-1/TRBV3-2 | TGTGCCAGCAGCCAAGAGGTAGTTTCACCCCTCCACTTT | CASSQEVVSPLHF
- | TRBJ1-1 | - | 14 | TRBV29-1 | TGCAGCGTTGAAGATACAGGAAGGAACACTGAAGCTTTCTTT | CSVEDTGRNTEAFF
- | TRBJ1-2 | - | 14 | TRBV2 | TGTGCCAGCAGTGACGCAGGTCCCTACTATGGCTACACCTTC | CASSDAGPYYGYTF
- | TRBJ1-2 | - | 12 | TRBV9 | TGTGCCAGCAGCGGGGCTCGCTATGGCTACACCTTC | CASSGARYGYTF
once | TRBJ2-1 | - | 12 | TRBV7-9 | TGTGCCAGCAGCTTTGACACCAATGAGCAGTTCTTC | CASSFDTNEQFF
- | TRBJ1-2 | - | 15 | TRBV15 | TGTGCCACCAGCAGAGATCCAGGGTTGGACTATGGCTACACCTTC | CATSRDPGLDYGYTF
- | TRBJ2-5 | - | 14 | TRBV5-1 | TGCGCCAGCAGCTTTGCCACAGACGAAGAGACCCAGTACTTC | CASSFATDEETQYF
- | TRBJ1-6 | - | 14 | TRBV28 | TGTGCCAGCAGTTCCCCCACTTATAATTCACCCCTCCACTTT | CASSSPTYNSPLHF
- | TRBJ1-3 | - | 15 | TRBV5-1 | TGCGCCAGCAGCTTGGTGGGGGAGGCTGGAAACACCATATATTTT | CASSLVGEAGNTIYF
- | TRBJ2-3 | TRBD2 | 13 | TRBV10-1 | TGCGCCAGCGGGCGGGGAGGGGCAGATACGCAGTATTTT | CASGRGGADTQYF
- | TRBJ2-7 | - | 11 | TRBV30 | TGTGCCTGGACCGCCGGGAGCGAGCAGTACTTC | CAWTAGSEQYF
- | TRBJ2-7 | - | 16 | TRBV5-1 | TGCGCCAGCAGCTTCGAGGCGGGCCCCAGCTCCTACGAGCAGTACTTC | CASSFEAGPSSYEQYF
- | TRBJ2-1 | TRBD2 | 15 | TRBV6-5 | TGTGCCAGCCGCCTAGCGGGGGTATCCTACAATGAGCAGTTCTTC | CASRLAGVSYNEQFF
- | TRBJ1-4 | TRBD1 | 17 | TRBV4-1 | TGCGCCAGCAGCCGTCCCGGGACAGGGGGGGGAAATGAAAAACTGTTTTTT | CASSRPGTGGGNEKLFF
- | TRBJ2-5 | - | 11 | TRBV6-2/TRBV6-3 | TGTGCCAGCAGCGTCGCGGGGACCCAGTACTTC | CASSVAGTQYF
- | TRBJ2-7 | TRBD2 | 17 | TRBV6-6 | TGTGCCAGCAGCCGAACGGCGTTAGCGGGAGGTCCCTACGAGCAGTACTTC | CASSRTALAGGPYEQYF
once | TRBJ2-7 | TRBD1 | 13 | TRBV6-6 | TGTGCCAGCGGGACAGGGGTCTTTCGCGAGCAGTACTTC | CASGTGVFREQYF
- | TRBJ1-5 | - | 14 | TRBV6-5 | TGTGCCAGCAGTAGGGGGTATAGCAATCAGCCCCAGCATTTT | CASSRGYSNQPQHF
- | TRBJ1-1 | - | 13 | TRBV6-5 | TGTGCCAGCAGGTCTATCAGGGGTACTGAAGCTTTCTTT | CASRSIRGTEAFF
- | TRBJ1-1 | - | 14 | TRBV11-3 | TGTGCCAGCAGAATCAACATCATGAACACTGAAGCTTTCTTT | CASRINIMNTEAFF
- | TRBJ1-5 | - | 16 | TRBV3-1/TRBV3-2 | TGTGCCAGCAGCCAAAGAACGGGTGATAGCAATCAGCCCCAGCATTTT | CASSQRTGDSNQPQHF
- | TRBJ1-2 | - | 13 | TRBV20-1 | TGCAGTGCTAGTAATGAGGGAAACTATGGCTACACCTTC | CSASNEGNYGYTF
- | TRBJ1-1 | TRBD1 | 15 | TRBV18 | TGTGCCAGCTCACCCCGGACAGGGGGGGACACTGAAGCTTTCTTT | CASSPRTGGDTEAFF
- | TRBJ2-3 | - | 15 | TRBV5-1 | TGCGCCAGCAGCTTGGTTGCTAGCGTTCCAGATACGCAGTATTTT | CASSLVASVPDTQYF
once | TRBJ2-3 | - | 15 | TRBV9 | TGTGCCAGCAGCGTAGCCGGGGAGCGCACAGATACGCAGTATTTT | CASSVAGERTDTQYF
once | TRBJ2-5 | - | 14 | TRBV5-1 | TGCGCCAGCAGCTTGTTAGGGGATCAAGAGACCCAGTACTTC | CASSLLGDQETQYF
- | TRBJ2-3 | TRBD2 | 14 | TRBV7-2 | TGTGCCAGCAGCTTCGCGGGGGGGCCTGATACGCAGTATTTT | CASSFAGGPDTQYF
- | TRBJ2-6 | - | 19 | TRBV7-9 | TGTGCCAGCAGCCAACCTCAGGGTTGGGACTTCTCTGGGGCCAACGTCCTGACTTTC | CASSQPQGWDFSGANVLTF
- | TRBJ2-2 | - | 19 | TRBV27 | TGTGCCAGCAGCTTAAGGGGATTCACAGGGATAATTAACACCGGGGAGCTGTTTTTT | CASSLRGFTGIINTGELFF
- | TRBJ2-3 | - | 13 | TRBV29-1 | TGCAGCGTACTCGCCGAGCGCCTGGATACGCAGTATTTT | CSVLAERLDTQYF
- | TRBJ2-5 | TRBD1 | 16 | TRBV23-1 | TGCGCCAGCAGTCATTGGGACAGGGGGCCTGAAGAGACCCAGTACTTC | CASSHWDRGPEETQYF
- | TRBJ1-3 | TRBD1 | 15 | TRBV6-5 | TGTGCCAGCAGTTATGGACAGGGGGCTGGAAACACCATATATTTT | CASSYGQGAGNTIYF